This TCR beta chain was recovered during a study of T-cell reconstitution after alpha-beta-depleted transplantation in children. Findings and limits, study-wide: One year post-transplant, T-cell counts and diversity were largely derived from T cells produced anew. Several hundred graft clones that had expanded were reportedly the source of alpha-beta T cells about two months after transplant. From surviving recipient T cells and thymic progenitors came the high day-60 TCRbeta diversity observed in some patients.

The library targeted TCRbeta and was prepared with unique molecular identifiers. A single record per CDR3 protein comes from TCRdb applying MiXCR to the PCR reads. The sample gives 900,000 or so distinct CDR3 sequences, 15% to 20% of which show up once; roughly 4.8% is in the top ten. CDR3 size: 13 residues. Per the germline V gene, CDR1 is SGHVS and CDR2 is FQNEAQ. V lost 5 bases and J lost 3, with 11 bases in between. On this clonotype itself: No antigen is known for it.

This rearrangement joins TRBV7-8 to TRBJ2-7, with D possibly TRBD2 on 5 matching bases. This clonotype originated in a male patient between 5 and 17 years old who had a stem cell transplant for acute lymphoblastic leukemia, so the T cells may come from the graft donor. The sequencing here drew on PBMCs, mostly from graft donor cells, taken 360 days after TCRalphabeta/CD19-depleted stem cell transplant. This chain's CDR3 is CASSDPRDYEQYF. The CDR3 bases are TGTGCCAGCAGCGACCCGAGGGACTACGAGCAGTACTTC.